This passage covers 15 T cell receptor beta chains from one sample sequenced in a study of T cells in Graves' hyperthyroidism and ophthalmopathy. The investigators amplified TCR beta CDR3 regions from RNA transcripts. The HTBI primer set drove a first-round RT-PCR of the TCR CDR3. TCRdb re-analysed the multiplex PCR reads in MiXCR, keeping a single row per CDR3 protein. The repertoire holds approximately 100,000 distinct CDR3 sequences, with over 45% as singletons. Input material: blood. The receptor source for this set is a man in his forties or fifties with Graves' hyperthyroidism.

This clonotype has ten or more counts. Written as DNA, the CDR3 is TGTGCCAGTAGGACAGCTTTCTCTGGGGCCAACGTCCTGACTTTC. Protein product: CASRTAFSGANVLTF. This chain links TRBV19 with TRBJ2-6; TRBD1 might be the D (5 bases). CDR3 size: 15 residues. V dropped 6 bases and J dropped 0 bases, with 9 bases sitting between them. CDR1 is LNHDA and CDR2 is SQIVND in the germline V gene (reference sequence).

The chain couples TRBV7-3 to TRBJ2-3; no definite D call. The CDR3 contains 14 residues. Trimming removed 5 bases from V and 0 bases from J, with 9 bases in between. Germline V gene sequence: CDR1 SGHTA, CDR2 FQGTGA. CDR3 residues: CASSLQDSTDTQYF. For the CDR3, the DNA is TGTGCCAGCAGCCTTCAGGACAGCACAGATACGCAGTATTTT.

This clonotype was picked up many times. The J gene is TRBJ1-1, the V gene TRBV5-6; the match to TRBD1 covers 8 bases. CDR1 and CDR2 (germline): SGHDT, YYEEEE. The CDR3 runs 15 residues. V dropped 4 bases and J dropped 1; count of bases not matched to a gene: 6. The CDR3 sequence: CASSDRGGWNTEAFF. CDR3 in DNA: TGTGCCAGCAGCGACAGGGGCGGTTGGAACACTGAAGCTTTCTTT.

This clonotype was found many times. The chain combines TRBV10-1 with TRBJ2-1; perhaps TRBD2 as D (5 bases). CDR3 length equals 15 residues. Trimming removed 6 bases at V and 2 bases at J, with 14 bases between. Per the germline V gene, CDR1 is WNHNN and CDR2 is SYGVQD (reference sequence). The CDR3 reads CASSPTRAAYNEQFF. The CDR3 DNA reads TGCGCCAGCAGCCCCACTAGAGCGGCCTACAATGAGCAGTTCTTC.

Ten or more counts support this clonotype. The chain is built from TRBV9 and TRBJ1-1, with D unresolved. The ends were cut back, 0 bases at V and 0 bases at J, with 9 bases in the middle. The CDR3 runs to 15 residues. The germline V gene has CDR1 SGDLS and CDR2 YYNGEE. Here the CDR3 reads CASSVEAGVNTEAFF. For the CDR3, the DNA is TGTGCCAGCAGCGTAGAAGCAGGAGTGAACACTGAAGCTTTCTTT.

This clonotype was detected many times. The genes are TRBV7-9 and TRBJ1-1; no reliable D call. Trimming shortened V by 0 bases and J by 5 bases, and 13 bases separated the two germline ends. The CDR3 covers 15 residues. Germline CDR1 SEHNR, CDR2 FQNEAQ (reference sequence). CDR3 sequence (DNA): TGTGCCAGCAGCTTAGCCAGGTCCGGGGTAACTGAAGCTTTCTTT. This sequence encodes CASSLARSGVTEAFF. Drawing the rest from reference TRBV7-9 and TRBJ1-1, the complete variable domain is DTGVSQNPRHKITKRGQNVTFRCDPISEHNRLYWYRQTLGQGPEFLTYFQNEAQLEKSRLLSDRFSAERPKGSFSTLEIQRTEQGDSAMYLCASSLARSGVTEAFFGQGTRLTVV.

Regarding this clonotype: Since a much larger clone is just one base distant, this may be a read error. V usage is TRBV10-3 and J usage is TRBJ2-3; TRBD2 agrees at 9 bases. This CDR3 is built from 14 residues. Trimming removed 10 bases from V and 3 bases from J; junction bases left unmatched: 8. Germline V gene data show CDR1 as ENHRY and CDR2 as SYGVKD. CDR3 in DNA: TGTGCCACCACGGGTAGCGGGGGAACAGATACGCAGTATTTT. It codes for CATTGSGGTDTQYF.

V and J are TRBV5-4 and TRBJ2-3; D is perhaps TRBD1 (6 bases). Germline CDR1 SGHNT, CDR2 YYREEE (reference sequence). Trimming cost V 0 bases and J 11 bases, with 16 bases left between them. CDR3 length: 14 amino acids. The CDR3 spells CASSLEVRGDEQYF. In nucleotides, the CDR3 is TGTGCCAGCAGCTTGGAGGTCAGGGGTGATGAGCAGTATTTT.

This clonotype was recorded at least ten times. This rearrangement joins TRBV4-1 to TRBJ1-6, with 8 nucleotides matching TRBD1. CDR1 is MGHRA and CDR2 is YSYEKL in the germline V gene. Trimming at V came to 1 base and at J to 4 bases, leaving 6 bases not matched to a gene. CDR3 length equals 17 residues. CDR3 amino acids: CASSQGVRDRYNSPLHF. As DNA, the CDR3 is TGCGCCAGCAGCCAAGGGGTCCGGGACAGGTATAATTCACCCCTCCACTTT.

This clonotype has a count of ten or more. The chain employs TRBV7-2 and TRBJ1-6; D might be TRBD1 (5 bases). The germline V gene encodes CDR1 SGHTA and CDR2 FQGNSA. V was cut by 3 bases and J by 2 bases, with 8 bases left in between. The CDR3 has 15 amino acids. The CDR3 protein is CASSLGLTYNSPLHF. CDR3 sequence (DNA): TGTGCCAGCAGCTTGGGGCTTACCTATAATTCACCCCTCCACTTT.

This clonotype was found many times. As DNA, the CDR3 is TGTGCCAGTAGTAGGACAGCCGCCGAGCAGTACTTC. As protein: CASSRTAAEQYF. This chain joins TRBV19 and TRBJ2-7; the D gene is possibly TRBD1 (6 bases). The CDR3 extends over 12 amino acids. The V gene's germline CDR1 is LNHDA and CDR2 SQIVND (reference sequence). V gave up 4 bases and J gave up 6 bases, with 10 bases separating them.

This clonotype was detected ten times or more. The genes are TRBV5-6 and TRBJ2-7, with TRBD2 identical over 7 bases. This CDR3 has 15 amino acids. The germline V gene encodes CDR1 SGHDT and CDR2 YYEEEE. J lost 3 bases, V lost 4 bases, and 10 bases had no gene match. The CDR3 reads CASSGWTRPFYEQYF. The CDR3 DNA follows: TGTGCCAGCAGCGGGTGGACTAGGCCCTTCTACGAGCAGTACTTC.

This clonotype was observed a handful of times. The CDR3, as DNA: TGTGCCAGCAGGGACAGGTGGCAACCGCCCCAGCATTTT. Protein sequence: CASRDRWQPPQHF. The chain employs TRBV2 and TRBJ1-5; 7 nucleotides align to TRBD1. This CDR3 has 13 residues. V lost 6 bases, J lost 9 bases, and 8 bases stayed unmatched. Germline values: CDR1 SNHLY, CDR2 FYNNEI.

V usage is TRBV4-1 and J usage is TRBJ2-5, with D perhaps being TRBD1 or TRBD2 (6 bases each). Germline loops: CDR1 MGHRA, CDR2 YSYEKL. The CDR3 totals 16 residues. V lost 1 base, J lost 2 bases, and 14 bases lay in between. Here the CDR3 reads CASSQARGPSQETQYF. The CDR3, as DNA: TGCGCCAGCAGCCAAGCTCGGGGGCCCTCACAAGAGACCCAGTACTTC.

This clonotype was counted many times. CDR3 DNA: TGCAGTGCTTCCCTCCTGGGACTAGCGGGAGTCAATGAGCAGTTCTTC. Protein sequence: CSASLLGLAGVNEQFF. This chain connects TRBV20-1 to TRBJ2-1; 14 bases fit TRBD2. V gave up 5 bases and J gave up 6 bases; unmatched junction bases: 9. Germline lookup yields CDR1 DFQATT and CDR2 SNEGSKA (reference sequence). This CDR3 region has 16 residues.